Sequencing of this TCR beta chain was carried out in a study of T cell repertoires in cytomegalovirus infection. The overall study: An indication of both CMV infection and matching HLA type came from public TCR beta signatures.

Study observations and caveats: The ex vivo response was dominated by HLA-C-restricted CMV-specific TCR beta clonotypes. Accumulated public TCR beta family frequency recognized individuals carrying CMV together with the relevant HLA.

Notes on this clonotype: What it binds is not known.

V trimming: 3 bases; J trimming: 5 bases; junction bases outside the gene matches: 7. The CDR3 covers 16 residues. Per the germline V gene, CDR1 is LNHDA and CDR2 is SQIVND (reference sequence). TCRdb recomputed calls from the reads with MiXCR, one row per CDR3 protein. The sample records almost 300,000 distinct CDR3 sequences, about 8.8% being singletons. The chain joins TRBV19 to TRBJ2-2; 9 bases agree with TRBD2. The sample was PBMCs. The receptor was derived from a human donor in good health (CMV status not recorded). Some clones in this sample may be carry-over from other donors' samples. The CDR3 nucleotides read TGTGCCAGTAGTATTGGCGGGGGGGCCAGAACCGGGGAGCTGTTTTTT. Its protein is CASSIGGGARTGELFF.